A selection of T cell receptor beta chains follows, all from one sample in a study of CD8 T cells in ankylosing spondylitis. Using its own MiXCR run on the 5' RACE reads, TCRdb lists one record per CDR3 protein. This table holds 350,000 to 450,000 distinct CDR3 sequences, about 24% found once. Sequenced sample: blood, either unsorted or a sorted T cell fraction (not recorded which). Receptors originate from a male donor with ankylosing spondylitis. The CDR3 runs from the conserved cysteine through the conserved F or W. Fields, in order: V gene, J gene, D gene, clone size, CDR3 length, CDR3 DNA, CDR3 protein. A D gene is named only where the DNA matches it firmly. A clone size is listed for some rows: how often the clone was seen (once, few, many), or a class if it is expanded.

>TRBV20-1|TRBJ2-2|TRBD2|NA|15
TGCAGTGCTAAGGGACTAGCGAAGAACACCGGGGAGCTGTTTTTT
CSAKGLAKNTGELFF
>TRBV28|TRBJ2-1|NA|NA|14
TGTGCCAGCAGTCCACCATTTAGACACAATGAGCAGTTCTTC
CASSPPFRHNEQFF
>TRBV5-1|TRBJ2-1|NA|NA|17
TGCGCCAGCAGCTTGGCCGTAGGGACCCATTCCTACAATGAGCAGTTCTTC
CASSLAVGTHSYNEQFF
>TRBV10-3|TRBJ2-3|TRBD2|NA|15
TGTGCCATCAGGCACACTAGCGGTAGCACAGATACGCAGTATTTT
CAIRHTSGSTDTQYF
>TRBV7-6|TRBJ2-5|TRBD1|few|16
TGTGCCAGCAGCCCAAACAGGGGTCTGTACCAAGAGACCCAGTACTTC
CASSPNRGLYQETQYF
>TRBV5-1|TRBJ1-5|NA|few|15
TGCGCCAGCAGCTTGGAGGGGATTAGCAATCAGCCCCAGCATTTT
CASSLEGISNQPQHF
>TRBV24-1|TRBJ1-1|NA|NA|13
TGTGCCACCCGAAGTCGGAGCTACACTGAAGCTTTCTTT
CATRSRSYTEAFF
>TRBV7-9|TRBJ1-3|TRBD1|NA|15
TGTGCCAGTTCACAGGGGGAGAGCTCTGGAAACACCATATATTTT
CASSQGESSGNTIYF
>TRBV20-1|TRBJ1-2|NA|few|12
TGCAGTGCCCAGACCCACTCTCTTGGCTACACCTTC
CSAQTHSLGYTF
>TRBV29-1|TRBJ2-7|NA|NA|15
TGCAGCGTCCCTAGGCCGGGGGGCAGGCTCTACGAGCAGTACTTC
CSVPRPGGRLYEQYF